A selection of T cell receptor beta chains follows, all from one sample in a study of CD8 T cells in ankylosing spondylitis. One entry per CDR3 protein results from TCRdb running MiXCR on the 5' RACE reads. The sample shows hundreds of thousands of distinct CDR3 sequences, about a sixth of them seen only once. The sample comprised blood, either unsorted or a sorted T cell fraction (not recorded which). The receptors were gathered from a male donor with ankylosing spondylitis. The CDR3 runs from the conserved cysteine through the conserved F or W. D genes are given only for firm matches. Clone sizes are given selectively: once, few, many, or a class where the clone is expanded.

>.|TRBV24-1|.|TRBJ2-5
CATSVGAREEMEETQYF
TGTGCCACCAGTGTCGGTGCGCGTGAGGAGATGGAGGAGACCCAGTACTTC
>.|TRBV10-3|.|TRBJ2-7
CATRDWEQYEQYF
TGTGCCACCCGGGACTGGGAGCAATACGAGCAGTACTTC
>few|TRBV19|.|TRBJ2-2
CASSIRDSYTGELFF
TGTGCCAGTAGTATTCGAGACTCCTACACCGGGGAGCTGTTTTTT
>few|TRBV7-6|.|TRBJ1-5
CASSLEWGNGNQPQHF
TGTGCCAGCAGCTTAGAGTGGGGTAACGGCAATCAGCCCCAGCATTTT
>.|TRBV11-2|TRBD2|TRBJ2-4
CASSSRLAGGNIQYF
TGTGCCAGCAGCTCCCGCCTAGCGGGGGGAAACATTCAGTACTTC
>few|TRBV7-3|.|TRBJ2-2
CASSSTAGELFF
TGTGCCAGCAGCTCCACTGCCGGGGAGCTGTTTTTT
>.|TRBV20-1|.|TRBJ2-7
CSARGAVRVEPYEQYF
TGCAGTGCTAGAGGGGCAGTTCGTGTGGAACCATACGAGCAGTACTTC
>.|TRBV6-5|.|TRBJ2-1
CASSYRTEVAYNEQFF
TGTGCCAGCAGTTACAGGACAGAAGTCGCCTACAATGAGCAGTTCTTC
>.|TRBV20-1|TRBD1|TRBJ1-1
CSAITGVGWYEYTEAFF
TGCAGTGCTATAACAGGGGTCGGATGGTATGAATACACTGAAGCTTTCTTT
>.|TRBV13|TRBD2|TRBJ2-5
CASRMGLAEKETQYF
TGTGCCAGCAGGATGGGACTAGCGGAAAAAGAGACCCAGTACTTC
>.|TRBV11-2|.|TRBJ1-2
CASSRTIRQDPNYGYTF
TGTGCCAGCAGCCGGACTATTCGACAGGACCCTAACTATGGCTACACCTTC
>many|TRBV12-3/TRBV12-4|.|TRBJ2-1
CASSFKAVTGTDNEQFF
TGTGCCAGCAGTTTTAAAGCGGTTACCGGCACAGATAATGAGCAGTTCTTC
>few|TRBV5-1|.|TRBJ2-3
CASSLMGAVGTDTQYF
TGCGCCAGCAGCTTGATGGGGGCGGTGGGCACAGATACGCAGTATTTT
>few|TRBV6-5|.|TRBJ2-3
CASSYSTVVTDTQYF
TGTGCCAGCAGTTACTCGACAGTAGTCACAGATACGCAGTATTTT
>few|TRBV6-1|.|TRBJ1-3
CASSEEASSGNTIYF
TGTGCCAGCAGTGAAGAGGCGAGCTCTGGAAACACCATATATTTT
>.|TRBV30|TRBD2|TRBJ2-5
CAWQRGGGETQYF
TGTGCCTGGCAGCGGGGGGGCGGGGAGACCCAGTACTTC
>.|TRBV19|TRBD2|TRBJ2-1
CASSIGLAGEQFF
TGTGCCAGTAGTATAGGACTAGCGGGGGAGCAGTTCTTC
>few|TRBV29-1|.|TRBJ1-2
CSAIGALGGYTF
TGCAGCGCGATAGGGGCCCTGGGTGGCTACACCTTC
>many|TRBV12-3/TRBV12-4|.|TRBJ2-7
CASRGGSYEQYF
TGTGCCAGCAGGGGTGGATCCTACGAGCAGTACTTC
>.|TRBV7-7|.|TRBJ2-5
CASSYGAFQETQYF
TGTGCTAGCAGCTATGGGGCGTTCCAAGAGACCCAGTACTTC
>.|TRBV9|.|TRBJ2-7
CASSVGGITPYEQYF
TGTGCCAGCAGCGTAGGGGGGATAACCCCCTACGAGCAGTACTTC
>few|TRBV19|.|TRBJ1-4
CASSYGTFGEEKLFF
TGTGCCAGTAGTTATGGGACATTCGGTGAGGAAAAACTGTTTTTT
>.|TRBV5-1|.|TRBJ1-5
CASSSQGTKHF
TGCGCCAGCAGCTCGCAGGGGACGAAGCATTTT
>few|TRBV11-2|.|TRBJ1-2
CASSAVDSYYGYTF
TGTGCCAGCAGCGCCGTCGACAGTTACTATGGCTACACCTTC
>few|TRBV6-2/TRBV6-3|.|TRBJ1-4
CASTAGTEKLFF
TGTGCCAGCACCGCCGGGACAGAAAAACTGTTTTTT
>few|TRBV7-9|TRBD2|TRBJ2-3
CASSYPAGGASSQYF
TGTGCCAGCAGCTATCCCGCCGGGGGGGCTTCATCGCAGTATTTT
>few|TRBV2|TRBD2|TRBJ2-1
CASRTSGVNEQFF
TGTGCCAGCAGGACTAGCGGGGTAAATGAGCAGTTCTTC
>.|TRBV11-1|TRBD2|TRBJ2-3
CASSFPVLSVAGVADTQYF
TGTGCCAGCAGCTTCCCCGTTTTATCGGTAGCGGGAGTGGCAGATACGCAGTATTTT
>few|TRBV29-1|.|TRBJ2-5
CSVVDSSSAPQETQYF
TGCAGCGTTGTCGATTCTAGCTCGGCCCCGCAAGAGACCCAGTACTTC